This record concerns one T cell receptor (beta chain) sequence. This sample is drawn from a study of blood T cell repertoires in COVID-19. The protocol was immunoSEQ multiplex PCR, while the TCRdb copy is restricted to in-frame clones and leaves out a portion. The sample comprises about 220,000 clones, about four fifths of which are singletons, and about 4.5% rests with the top ten. V gave up 6 bases and J gave up 8 bases; unmatched junction bases: 13. The CDR3 is made up of 15 amino acids. Germline CDR1 reads SNHLY; CDR2 reads FYNNEI. The V gene is TRBV2, the J gene TRBJ1-3; 7 positions agree with TRBD1. This clonotype was sampled from a woman between 65 and 79 years old with acute or convalescent COVID-19. Sequenced: peripheral blood. The CDR3 here is CASRSDRDSYYTIYF. CDR3 DNA sequence: TGTGCCAGCAGATCCGACAGGGACTCATATTACACCATATATTTT.